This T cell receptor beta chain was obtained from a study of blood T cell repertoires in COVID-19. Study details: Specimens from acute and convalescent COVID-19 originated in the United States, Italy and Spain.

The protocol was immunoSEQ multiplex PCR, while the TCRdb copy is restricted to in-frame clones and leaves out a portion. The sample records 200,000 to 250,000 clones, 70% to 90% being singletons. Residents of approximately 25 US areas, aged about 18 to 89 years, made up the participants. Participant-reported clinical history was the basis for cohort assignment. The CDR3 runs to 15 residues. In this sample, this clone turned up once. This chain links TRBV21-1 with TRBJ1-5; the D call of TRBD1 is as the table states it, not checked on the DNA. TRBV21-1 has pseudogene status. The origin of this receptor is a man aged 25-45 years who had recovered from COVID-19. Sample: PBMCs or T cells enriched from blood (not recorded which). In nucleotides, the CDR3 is TGTGCCAGCAGCAAATGCGACAGGGGACGTCAGCCCCAGCATTTT. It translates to CASSKCDRGRQPQHF.